What follows are 23 T cell receptor beta chains derived from one specimen sequenced in a study of shared clonotypes between healthy human individuals (TCRdb year 2020). Libraries were made using the immunoSEQ multiplex PCR assay. TCRdb's version of the immuneACCESS table is confined to in-frame rearrangements and falls short of the full clone set. An unresolved V gene accounts for under half of the shortfall where checked; the remainder is of unknown origin. The sample table records 400,000 to 600,000 clones; roughly 80% of these occur just once. In total, the top ten clones hold about 12% of the sample. Material for sequencing was PBMCs. The receptor source for this set is a woman aged 40 to 50 in good health. Some clones in this sample may be carry-over from other donors' samples.

As concerns this clone: At one boundary the junction diverges from the germline segment, which might be a read error. The sample carries other DNA sequences with the same CDR3. The chain links TRBV9 to TRBJ2-2, with 9 positions matching TRBD2. Germline V gives CDR1 SGDLS, CDR2 YYNGEE. The CDR3 consists of 17 residues. The chain's CDR3 is CASSPNLAGIDTGELFF. DNA of the CDR3: TGTGCCAGCAGCCCAAACCTAGCGGGAATCGACACCGGGGAACTGTTTTTT. Together with reference TRBV9 and TRBJ2-2, the CDR3 gives the full variable domain: DSGVTQTPKHLITATGQRVTLRCSPRSGDLSVYWYQQSLDQGLQFLIQYYNGEERAKGNILERFSAQQFPDLHSELNLSSLELGDSALYFCASSPNLAGIDTGELFFGEGSRLTVL.

The rearrangement joins TRBV9 to TRBJ2-3, with 8 bases identical to TRBD2. The CDR3 runs to 16 residues. Per the germline V gene, CDR1 is SGDLS and CDR2 is YYNGEE. V was clipped by 4 bases and J by 2 bases; unmatched bases: 9. CDR3 protein: CASSPVAGSNTDTQYF. CDR3 nucleotide sequence: TGTGCCAGCAGCCCCGTAGCGGGATCTAACACAGATACGCAGTATTTT.

This clone was seen repeatedly, ten times or more. The chain employs TRBV7-2 and TRBJ1-5; maybe TRBD1 (5 bases). Trimming stripped 5 bases from V and 5 bases from J, with 10 bases between. CDR3 size: 13 residues. Per the germline V gene, CDR1 is SGHTA and CDR2 is FQGNSA. The CDR3 loop is CASSIRGDQPQHF. The CDR3 DNA follows: TGTGCCAGCAGCATAAGGGGTGATCAGCCCCAGCATTTT.

V gene TRBV7-6 combines with J gene TRBJ2-2, with TRBD2 as a possible D gene (5 bases). Per the germline V gene, CDR1 is SGHVS and CDR2 is FNYEAQ. Trimming shortened V by 0 bases and J by 5 bases, and 10 bases separated the two germline ends. This CDR3 has 15 amino acids. CDR3 nucleotide sequence: TGTGCCAGCAGCTTAGCGCCTGGCGGGACCGGGGAGCTGTTTTTT. It specifies CASSLAPGGTGELFF.

The genes are TRBV7-2 and TRBJ2-7; D is possibly TRBD1 (6 bases). The V gene's germline CDR1 is SGHTA and CDR2 FQGNSA. CDR3 size: 14 residues. Trimming cost V 1 base and J 7 bases, with 14 bases left between them. In nucleotides, the CDR3 is TGTGCCAGCAGCTTAGGGCCAGGGGTATGGGAGCAGTACTTC. Protein: CASSLGPGVWEQYF.

J is TRBJ2-3 and V is TRBV11-3, with D tentatively TRBD2 (5 bases). This CDR3 comprises 15 residues. The V end was cut by 2 bases, the J end by 2 bases, with 11 bases between. Germline assignment: CDR1 SGHNT and CDR2 YENEEA. This CDR3 is CASSLRSGSTDTQYF. The DNA of the CDR3 is TGTGCCAGCAGCTTAAGGAGCGGATCCACAGATACGCAGTATTTT.

J is TRBJ2-7 and V is TRBV7-9; D remains ambiguous. Germline V gene sequence: CDR1 SEHNR, CDR2 FQNEAQ (reference sequence). This CDR3 contains 14 residues. Between the trimmed V and J ends, which lost 1 base and 6 bases, there was a span of 13 bases. The CDR3, as DNA: TGTGCCAGCAGCTTAGACTCACGGCTGGCCGAGCAGTACTTC. Translating gives CASSLDSRLAEQYF.

The rearrangement uses TRBV28 and TRBJ1-2; D is possibly TRBD1 (5 bases). Trimming removed 7 bases from V and 5 bases from J, with 20 bases in between. Germline-derived CDR1 and CDR2 are MDHEN and SYDVKM. This CDR3 spans 15 amino acids. The CDR3 coding sequence is TGTGCCAGCAAACGCACCGTGGGGGGTATTTATGGCTACACCTTC. It encodes CASKRTVGGIYGYTF.

The chain joins TRBV10-3 to TRBJ1-5; 7 bases fit TRBD1. The germline gives CDR1 ENHRY, CDR2 SYGVKD. The CDR3 consists of 16 residues. With V trimmed by 3 bases and J by 0 bases, 5 bases remained unmatched. CDR3 sequence reads: CAISDNRGPSNQPQHF. In DNA, the CDR3 is TGTGCCATCAGTGACAACAGGGGCCCTAGCAATCAGCCCCAGCATTTT.

The V and J genes are TRBV5-1 and TRBJ2-3; the D gene is possibly TRBD2 (6 bases). Germline V gene lookup returns CDR1 SGHRS and CDR2 YFSETQ. The CDR3 loop spans 16 amino acids. Trimming pared 0 bases from V and 2 bases from J, leaving 13 bases between. The CDR3 here is CASSLAGQRVTDTQYF. The DNA of the CDR3 is TGCGCCAGCAGCTTGGCTGGCCAGCGGGTCACAGATACGCAGTATTTT. Drawing the rest from reference TRBV5-1 and TRBJ2-3, the complete variable domain is KAGVTQTPRYLIKTRGQQVTLSCSPISGHRSVSWYQQTPGQGLQFLFEYFSETQRNKGNFPGRFSGRQFSNSRSEMNVSTLELGDSALYLCASSLAGQRVTDTQYFGPGTRLTVL.

The chain links TRBV15 to TRBJ2-7; D is unresolved. The CDR3 consists of 14 residues. The V and J ends lost 4 bases and 5 bases respectively, with 15 bases between them. Per the germline V gene, CDR1 is LNHNV and CDR2 is YYDKDF (reference sequence). The CDR3 protein is CATSNYTFGDEQYF. CDR3 nucleotides: TGTGCCACCAGCAACTATACTTTTGGGGACGAGCAGTACTTC.

This clone was detected once. A far larger clone is one nucleotide away, so this likely arose from a read error. Other DNA sequences in this sample translate to the same CDR3. V gene TRBV30 combines with J gene TRBJ2-2; a possible D gene is TRBD2 (5 bases). From germline, CDR1 is GTSNPN and CDR2 SVGIG (reference sequence). The CDR3 spans 14 residues. The V end lost 1 base, the J end lost 8 bases, and 14 bases lay between the germline ends. CDR3: CAWSAQPRGGELFF. The CDR3 DNA follows: TGTGCCTGGAGTGCCCAGCCCCGGGGTGGGGAGCTGTTTTTT.

The CDR3 nucleotides are TGTGCCAGCAGCTTAGCATCGGGTCTTTCCTACGAGCAGTACTTC. This codes for CASSLASGLSYEQYF. The chain carries TRBV7-3 and TRBJ2-7, with D unclear. The CDR3 is made up of 15 amino acids. Trimming removed 2 bases from V and 1 base from J, with 12 bases in between. Germline-derived CDR1 and CDR2 are SGHTA and FQGTGA.

The rearrangement uses TRBV7-3 and TRBJ2-3, with TRBD2 matching over 9 bases. Germline V gene sequence: CDR1 SGHTA, CDR2 FQGTGA. The CDR3 is 15 amino acids. V shed 2 bases and J 5 bases; nucleotides not matched to a gene: 5. The CDR3 loop is CASSLGTSPGDTQYF. CDR3 nucleotides: TGTGCCAGCAGCTTAGGGACTAGCCCTGGAGATACGCAGTATTTT.

The CDR3 region has the DNA TGTGCCACCAGCGGGTCTCTAGCGGGAGGGTCCTACAATGAGCAGTTCTTC. Translated: CATSGSLAGGSYNEQFF. The chain has TRBV15 and TRBJ2-1; 12 nucleotides agree with TRBD2. The CDR3 contains 17 residues. Germline CDR1 is LNHNV and CDR2 is YYDKDF (reference sequence). J lost 1 base, V lost 5 bases, and 6 bases had no gene match.

This rearrangement joins TRBV28 to TRBJ2-1; D is possibly TRBD1 (5 bases). Germline CDR1 MDHEN, CDR2 SYDVKM. The CDR3 is made up of 12 amino acids. V lost 6 bases and J 4 bases, leaving 7 bases between the germline ends. The CDR3 spells CASSTGYNEQFF. The CDR3 coding sequence is TGTGCCAGCAGCACAGGTTACAATGAGCAGTTCTTC.

The chain joins TRBV27 to TRBJ2-7, with D tentatively TRBD1 or TRBD2 (6 bases each). Trimming shortened V by 2 bases and J by 3 bases, and 20 bases separated the two germline ends. The germline V gene has CDR1 MNHEY and CDR2 SMNVEV (reference sequence). CDR3 length: 17 amino acids. CDR3 coding DNA: TGTGCCAGCAGTTTAGTCGGACGGGTGGGGGGCAACTACGAGCAGTACTTC. This codes for CASSLVGRVGGNYEQYF.

This clone is categorized as medium-sized. The rearrangement joins TRBV7-9 to TRBJ1-2; TRBD1 is a possible D gene (6 bases). CDR1 is SEHNR and CDR2 is FQNEAQ in the germline V gene (reference sequence). The CDR3 has 14 residues. V lost 0 bases to trimming and J lost 3 bases, with 8 bases between them. CDR3 sequence reads: CASSLATGYYGYTF. Here the CDR3 DNA reads TGTGCCAGCAGCTTAGCTACAGGGTACTATGGCTACACCTTC.

V gene TRBV19 combines with J gene TRBJ2-1; TRBD1 matches at 9 bases. Germline CDR1 and CDR2: LNHDA and SQIVND (reference sequence). The CDR3 length is 13 residues. Trimming removed 6 bases from V and 3 bases from J; junction bases left unmatched: 0. The CDR3 here is CASRTGGYNEQFF. The CDR3 nucleotides read TGTGCCAGTAGGACAGGGGGCTACAATGAGCAGTTCTTC.

The chain recombines TRBV5-1 with TRBJ2-2; 8 nucleotides line up with TRBD2. This CDR3 is 16 amino acids long. The J segment lost 0 bases and the V segment lost 8 bases, leaving 9 bases of the junction unmatched. CDR1 is SGHRS, CDR2 YFSETQ, per germline. The CDR3 protein is CASSGVNSPNTGELFF. The CDR3 bases are TGCGCCAGTAGCGGGGTTAACTCCCCGAACACCGGGGAGCTGTTTTTT. Combining the CDR3 with reference TRBV5-1 and TRBJ2-2 gives the whole variable domain KAGVTQTPRYLIKTRGQQVTLSCSPISGHRSVSWYQQTPGQGLQFLFEYFSETQRNKGNFPGRFSGRQFSNSRSEMNVSTLELGDSALYLCASSGVNSPNTGELFFGEGSRLTVL.

This rearrangement joins TRBV28 to TRBJ2-7; either TRBD1 or TRBD2 may fit D (6 bases each). V lost 7 bases to trimming and J lost 4 bases, with 20 bases between them. The CDR3 is 15 residues long. The germline V gene has CDR1 MDHEN and CDR2 SYDVKM. The CDR3 coding sequence is TGTGCCAGCACAGTCCAAGGAGGGGGAGTATACGAGCAGTACTTC. The encoded protein is CASTVQGGGVYEQYF.

This clone was detected only a few times. This rearrangement joins TRBV29-1 to TRBJ2-7; 11 bases align to TRBD1. Germline V CDR1 and CDR2: SQVTM, ANQGSEA. The length of the CDR3 is 13 residues. V trimming: 7 bases; J trimming: 0 bases; junction bases outside the gene matches: 2. CDR3 in DNA: TGCAGCGCCGGGACAGGGGGCTCCTACGAGCAGTACTTC. This encodes CSAGTGGSYEQYF.

The chain employs TRBV11-3 and TRBJ2-3; tentative D call: TRBD2 (6 bases). Germline values: CDR1 SGHNT, CDR2 YENEEA. The CDR3 is 15 residues long. V gave up 1 base and J gave up 5 bases, with 13 bases separating them. CDR3 sequence: CASSLGSGARDTQYF. CDR3 bases: TGTGCCAGCAGCTTAGGATCGGGAGCGAGAGATACGCAGTATTTT.